Shown below are 29 T cell receptor beta chains from a single sample sequenced in a study of cytomegalovirus exposure and HLA in healthy donors. The PCR used 60 Vbeta and 13 Jbeta primers. Produced via immunoSEQ multiplex PCR; TCRdb's table is partial and in-frame only. The sample lists about 160,000 clones; roughly 82% were seen once. Sequenced: PBMCs. The receptor source for this set is a woman in her forties or fifties in good health and CMV-seropositive.

In this sample, this clone turned up once. V is TRBV7-6 and J is TRBJ1-6, with TRBD1 matching over 7 bases. In germline, CDR1 is SGHVS, CDR2 FNYEAQ. After removal of 5 bases from V and 4 bases from J, the junction contained 2 bases not matched to a gene. There are 14 residues in the CDR3. The CDR3 loop reads CASSRGQYNSPLHF. The CDR3 nucleotides are TGTGCCAGCAGCCGGGGACAGTATAATTCACCCCTCCACTTT.

This chain uses TRBV2 with TRBJ1-4; TRBD1 matches at 8 bases. Losses at the gene ends were 6 bases for V and 7 bases for J; bases not matched to a gene: 4. Germline V CDR1 and CDR2: SNHLY, FYNNEI. This CDR3 contains 13 residues. DNA of the CDR3: TGTGCCAGCAGAGGACAGGGAGGTGAAAAACTGTTTTTT. Amino acid sequence: CASRGQGGEKLFF.

This rearrangement joins TRBV27 to TRBJ2-5; D might be TRBD2 (6 bases). The length of the CDR3 is 11 residues. V lost 3 bases and J lost 8, with 7 bases in between. The germline V gene has CDR1 MNHEY and CDR2 SMNVEV (reference sequence). The CDR3 DNA sequence: TGTGCCAGCAGTTTCGGGACTACCCAGTACTTC. The encoded protein is CASSFGTTQYF.

A note on this clone: Other DNA sequences of this sample code for an identical CDR3. V is TRBV7-9 and J is TRBJ2-1; 10 bases align to TRBD2. In germline, CDR1 is SEHNR, CDR2 FQNEAQ (reference sequence). The CDR3 extends over 16 amino acids. J was trimmed by 2 bases and V by 0 bases; bases with no gene match: 1. CDR3 bases: TGTGCCAGCAGCTTAGCACTAGCGGGGACCTACAATGAGCAGTTCTTC. Amino acid sequence: CASSLALAGTYNEQFF.

V usage is TRBV6-5 and J usage is TRBJ1-2; tentatively, D is TRBD1 (5 bases). The CDR3 runs 14 residues. Germline values: CDR1 MNHEY, CDR2 SVGAGI. V was clipped by 5 bases and J by 6 bases, with 16 bases between them. This CDR3 is CASSESRDLDGYTF. CDR3 DNA sequence: TGTGCCAGCAGTGAAAGCCGGGACTTGGATGGCTACACCTTC.

This clone was seen a handful of times. The rearrangement joins TRBV11-2 to TRBJ2-5; 8 bases agree with TRBD2. CDR1 and CDR2 from the germline V gene are SGHAT and FQNNGV. Trimming removed 3 bases from V and 1 base from J; junction bases left unmatched: 1. The length of the CDR3 is 14 residues. The CDR3 region is CASSFTSGQETQYF. In DNA form, the CDR3 reads TGTGCCAGCAGCTTTACTAGCGGCCAAGAGACCCAGTACTTC. Full variable domain (rest looked up from reference TRBV11-2 and TRBJ2-5): EAGVAQSPRYKIIEKRQSVAFWCNPISGHATLYWYQQILGQGPKLLIQFQNNGVVDDSQLPKDRFSAERLKGVDSTLKIQPAKLEDSAVYLCASSFTSGQETQYFGPGTRLLVL.

This clone was observed once. The rearrangement uses TRBV7-2 and TRBJ2-3; the D is unclear. The CDR3 has 13 amino acids. Trimming removed 5 bases from V and 4 bases from J, with 10 bases in between. Germline-derived CDR1 and CDR2 are SGHTA and FQGNSA. This CDR3 reads CASSQAVADTQYF. CDR3 nucleotide sequence: TGTGCCAGCAGCCAGGCAGTAGCAGATACGCAGTATTTT. Looking up the rest from reference TRBV7-2 and TRBJ2-3 gives the full variable domain: GAGVSQSPSNKVTEKGKDVELRCDPISGHTALYWYRQSLGQGLEFLIYFQGNSAPDKSGLPSDRFSAERTGGSVSTLTIQRTQQEDSAVYLCASSQAVADTQYFGPGTRLTVL.

This clone was seen only a few times. The chain combines TRBV2 with TRBJ1-6, with 8 bases lining up with TRBD1. The CDR3 is made up of 18 amino acids. With V trimmed by 7 bases and J by 2 bases, 13 bases remained unmatched. Germline lookup yields CDR1 SNHLY and CDR2 FYNNEI. The CDR3 region is CASTAPRGQGPYNSPLHF. The DNA for the CDR3 is TGTGCCAGCACGGCCCCCCGAGGACAGGGCCCCTATAATTCACCCCTCCACTTT.

The chain has TRBV4-1 and TRBJ2-5; a weak D match, TRBD1 (6 bases). The V end lost 3 bases, the J end lost 0 bases, and 11 bases lay between the germline ends. The germline CDR1 and CDR2 sequences are MGHRA and YSYEKL. The CDR3 is 15 residues long. CDR3 sequence: CASSQGDRYQETQYF. In nucleotides, the CDR3 is TGCGCCAGCAGCCAGGGTGACAGGTACCAAGAGACCCAGTACTTC.

The chain is built from TRBV19 and TRBJ1-6; D is uncertain. The CDR3 loop spans 14 amino acids. Germline values: CDR1 LNHDA, CDR2 SQIVND (reference sequence). V lost 5 bases and J lost 8, with 13 bases in between. CDR3 residues: CASSSGKFYSPLHF. The DNA for the CDR3 is TGTGCCAGTAGTTCGGGGAAGTTTTATTCACCCCTCCACTTT. The variable domain in full, with the rest retrieved from reference TRBV19 and TRBJ1-6, is DGGITQSPKYLFRKEGQNVTLSCEQNLNHDAMYWYRQDPGQGLRLIYYSQIVNDFQKGDIAEGYSVSREKKESFPLTVTSAQKNPTAFYLCASSSGKFYSPLHFGNGTRLTVT.

The CDR3 loop is CASSPGQGLVQPQHF. CDR3 coding DNA: TGTGCCAGCAGCCCGGGACAGGGACTAGTTCAGCCCCAGCATTTT. The chain links TRBV7-8 to TRBJ1-5, with 9 bases aligning to TRBD1. CDR3 length: 15 amino acids. Germline V gene data show CDR1 as SGHVS and CDR2 as FQNEAQ. J lost 6 bases, V lost 5 bases, and 8 bases had no gene match.

V and J are TRBV2 and TRBJ2-7, with D possibly matching TRBD2 (6 bases). With 0 bases removed from V and 3 bases from J, the gap between germline ends came to 15 bases. This CDR3 comprises 16 residues. The germline gives CDR1 SNHLY, CDR2 FYNNEI. CDR3 amino acids: CASSEAAGMGYYEQYF. Here the CDR3 DNA reads TGTGCCAGCAGTGAAGCGGCGGGGATGGGGTACTACGAGCAGTACTTC.

The V gene is TRBV11-2, the J gene TRBJ2-7; TRBD1 aligns across 8 bases. CDR1 is SGHAT, CDR2 FQNNGV, per germline. The CDR3 consists of 15 residues. After removal of 6 bases from V and 1 base from J, the junction contained 8 bases not matched to a gene. CDR3 loop: CASRPGTGLSYEQYF. CDR3 nucleotides: TGTGCCAGCAGACCCGGGACAGGCTTGTCCTACGAGCAGTACTTC.

This clone appeared a few times. J is TRBJ1-1 and V is TRBV2; 8 nucleotides align to TRBD1. From germline, CDR1 is SNHLY and CDR2 FYNNEI. The CDR3 runs to 14 residues. Trimming removed 5 bases from V and 0 bases from J; junction bases left unmatched: 2. The CDR3 coding sequence is TGTGCCAGCAGTCAGGGGGCGGTGAACACTGAAGCTTTCTTT. Encoded protein: CASSQGAVNTEAFF.

As to this clone: This sample also contains other DNA sequences that code for the same CDR3. The V call is TRBV5-1, the J call TRBJ1-1, with a weak D call TRBD1 (6 bases). CDR3 size: 13 residues. CDR1 is SGHRS, CDR2 YFSETQ, per germline. Trimming stripped 3 bases from V and 3 bases from J, with 9 bases between. Here the CDR3 reads CASSSTGYTEAFF. CDR3 nucleotides: TGCGCCAGCAGCTCAACAGGGTACACTGAAGCTTTCTTT.

V usage is TRBV18 and J usage is TRBJ2-7, with TRBD2 as a possible D gene (5 bases). The V end was cut by 6 bases, the J end by 3 bases, with 9 bases between. The germline V gene has CDR1 KGHSH and CDR2 LQKENI. The CDR3 extends over 12 amino acids. The CDR3 sequence: CASSPGIYEQYF. CDR3 sequence (DNA): TGTGCCAGCTCGCCCGGGATCTACGAGCAGTACTTC. Full variable domain (missing parts from reference TRBV18 and TRBJ2-7): NAGVMQNPRHLVRRRGQEARLRCSPMKGHSHVYWYRQLPEEGLKFMVYLQKENIIDESGMPKERFSAEFPKEGPSILRIQQVVRGDSAAYFCASSPGIYEQYFGPGTRLTVT.

The V gene is TRBV5-1, the J gene TRBJ2-5, with 8 bases identical to TRBD2. V lost 0 bases to trimming and J lost 5 bases; unmatched junction nucleotides: 9. Germline CDR1 reads SGHRS; CDR2 reads YFSETQ. CDR3 size: 16 residues. This CDR3 reads CASSLGGGTQVETQYF. DNA for the CDR3: TGCGCCAGCAGCTTGGGCGGGGGGACCCAGGTGGAGACCCAGTACTTC.

The chain has TRBV5-1 and TRBJ1-1; 7 bases fit TRBD1. The length of the CDR3 is 15 residues. The ends lost 4 bases at V and 4 bases at J; junction bases unmatched: 10. CDR1 and CDR2 (germline): SGHRS, YFSETQ. CDR3 sequence (DNA): TGCGCCAGCAGCCACTGGGACAGATATGGCACTGAAGCTTTCTTT. This translates into CASSHWDRYGTEAFF.

The chain carries TRBV19 and TRBJ1-2; maybe TRBD1 (5 bases). Per the germline V gene, CDR1 is LNHDA and CDR2 is SQIVND (reference sequence). The CDR3 contains 16 residues. V lost 0 bases to trimming and J lost 4 bases, with 15 bases between them. CDR3 protein: CASSIDIGATVYGYTF. The DNA for the CDR3 is TGTGCCAGTAGTATAGATATTGGGGCGACAGTCTATGGCTACACCTTC. The full variable domain, in which reference TRBV19 and TRBJ1-2 provide the parts outside the CDR3, is DGGITQSPKYLFRKEGQNVTLSCEQNLNHDAMYWYRQDPGQGLRLIYYSQIVNDFQKGDIAEGYSVSREKKESFPLTVTSAQKNPTAFYLCASSIDIGATVYGYTFGSGTRLTVV.

The chain uses TRBV2 and TRBJ2-7; 11 nucleotides match TRBD1. The CDR3 consists of 14 residues. Germline-derived CDR1 and CDR2 are SNHLY and FYNNEI. The V gene end was trimmed by 4 bases and the J gene end by 3 bases; junction bases not matched to a gene: 2. Here the CDR3 reads CASSGGTGGYEQYF. The CDR3 DNA is TGTGCCAGCAGTGGAGGGACAGGGGGCTACGAGCAGTACTTC.

This chain links TRBV1 with TRBJ2-5; the D call of TRBD2 is as the table states it, not checked on the DNA. TRBV1 counts as a pseudogene. The CDR3 extends over 11 amino acids. This CDR3 is CTSVHMRTQYF. In DNA, the CDR3 is TGCACCAGCGTTCATATGAGGACCCAGTACTTC.

This chain links TRBV5-4 with TRBJ1-1; TRBD1 is a possible D gene (6 bases). The V and J ends lost 4 bases and 1 base respectively, with 11 bases between them. The CDR3 runs to 14 residues. The germline gives CDR1 SGHNT, CDR2 YYREEE (reference sequence). The chain's CDR3 is CASSPGASNTEAFF. The CDR3 coding sequence is TGTGCCAGCAGCCCAGGGGCCTCGAACACTGAAGCTTTCTTT.

This clone was detected once. The gene calls are TRBV4-1 and TRBJ1-5; D may be TRBD1 (5 bases). The germline V and J ends were trimmed by 4 bases and 3 bases, with 13 bases remaining between them. The CDR3 totals 15 residues. Germline V CDR1 and CDR2: MGHRA, YSYEKL. DNA of the CDR3: TGCGCCAGCAGCCGCGGGGCACCCCTCAATCAGCCCCAGCATTTT. The encoded protein is CASSRGAPLNQPQHF.

The V gene is TRBV30, the J gene TRBJ2-7; no firm D call. Deletions cut 2 bases from V and 3 bases from J, with 8 bases between. Germline V gene data show CDR1 as GTSNPN and CDR2 as SVGIG (reference sequence). CDR3 length: 12 amino acids. CDR3 protein: CAWSSRGYEQYF. The CDR3 nucleotides are TGTGCCTGGAGTTCAAGAGGCTACGAGCAGTACTTC.

The V call is TRBV5-6, the J call TRBJ1-4; TRBD1 agrees at 7 bases. Germline lookup yields CDR1 SGHDT and CDR2 YYEEEE. The CDR3 runs to 15 residues. V lost 1 base to trimming and J lost 4 bases; unmatched junction nucleotides: 4. The CDR3 nucleotides read TGTGCCAGCAGCTTGCCGGGGACAGTTAATGAAAAACTGTTTTTT. Residues: CASSLPGTVNEKLFF. Supplemented by reference TRBV5-6 and TRBJ1-4, the full variable domain reads DAGVTQSPTHLIKTRGQQVTLRCSPKSGHDTVSWYQQALGQGPQFIFQYYEEEERQRGNFPDRFSGHQFPNYSSELNVNALLLGDSALYLCASSLPGTVNEKLFFGSGTQLSVL.

This clone occurred once. The gene calls are TRBV14 and TRBJ2-5; D gene ambiguous. The length of the CDR3 is 13 residues. Deletions cut 1 base from V and 3 bases from J, with 6 bases between. Germline V gene data show CDR1 as SGHDN and CDR2 as FVKESK. In nucleotides, the CDR3 is TGTGCCAGCAGCCAAGTGTCTAAAGAGACCCAGTACTTC. Amino acid sequence: CASSQVSKETQYF.

The genes are TRBV6-1 and TRBJ1-1; unclear D gene. Germline loops: CDR1 MNHNS, CDR2 SASEGT. CDR3 length: 15 residues. The V end lost 3 bases, the J end lost 0 bases, and 11 bases lay between the germline ends. The CDR3 bases are TGTGCCAGCAGTGAGGTGGTTAGCCTGAACACTGAAGCTTTCTTT. This codes for CASSEVVSLNTEAFF.

The CDR3 loop is CASRRQEETQYF. CDR3 DNA: TGCGCCAGCAGGCGACAGGAAGAGACCCAGTACTTC. The chain employs TRBV5-1 and TRBJ2-5; possible D gene TRBD1, 6 bases. Germline lookup yields CDR1 SGHRS and CDR2 YFSETQ. V dropped 5 bases and J dropped 3 bases, with 8 bases sitting between them. The CDR3 is 12 amino acids. Filled out from reference TRBV5-1 and TRBJ2-5, the complete variable domain reads KAGVTQTPRYLIKTRGQQVTLSCSPISGHRSVSWYQQTPGQGLQFLFEYFSETQRNKGNFPGRFSGRQFSNSRSEMNVSTLELGDSALYLCASRRQEETQYFGPGTRLLVL.

The chain links TRBV9 to TRBJ1-1, with TRBD1 as a possible D gene (6 bases). Germline CDR1 SGDLS, CDR2 YYNGEE. The CDR3 is 15 amino acids. Trimming took off 4 bases at V and 3 bases at J, with 16 bases between the two ends. The CDR3 nucleotides read TGTGCCAGCAGCCCTCAGGGGTATTGGGACACTGAAGCTTTCTTT. This codes for CASSPQGYWDTEAFF.